The clone carrying this TCR beta chain was counted ten times or more. Using its own MiXCR run on the RACE reads, TCRdb lists one record per CDR3 protein. The repertoire holds about 60,000 distinct CDR3 sequences, over 9% seen once, with roughly 4% in the top ten. Time point in this sample: pre-sensitization, week 0. Stated treatment: therapeutic diphenylcyclopropenone sensitization with weekly scalp DPC. Germline V gives CDR1 SGHAT, CDR2 FQNNGV. CDR3 size: 15 residues. V was pared by 6 bases and J by 9 bases, with 8 bases of the junction left unmatched. The data originate from a study of human T cells and chemical hapten exposure.

This clonotype originated in a woman aged 40 to 50 with alopecia areata. Some clones in this sample may be carry-over from other donors' samples. The sequencing used whole blood, collected in connection with sensitization to the hapten diphenylcyclopropenone (DPC). The rearrangement uses TRBV11-2 and TRBJ1-6, with 10 bases that match TRBD1. The CDR3 DNA reads TGTGCCAGCAGTCGACCTAGGACAGGGGGTTCACCCCTCCACTTT. Protein sequence: CASSRPRTGGSPLHF.